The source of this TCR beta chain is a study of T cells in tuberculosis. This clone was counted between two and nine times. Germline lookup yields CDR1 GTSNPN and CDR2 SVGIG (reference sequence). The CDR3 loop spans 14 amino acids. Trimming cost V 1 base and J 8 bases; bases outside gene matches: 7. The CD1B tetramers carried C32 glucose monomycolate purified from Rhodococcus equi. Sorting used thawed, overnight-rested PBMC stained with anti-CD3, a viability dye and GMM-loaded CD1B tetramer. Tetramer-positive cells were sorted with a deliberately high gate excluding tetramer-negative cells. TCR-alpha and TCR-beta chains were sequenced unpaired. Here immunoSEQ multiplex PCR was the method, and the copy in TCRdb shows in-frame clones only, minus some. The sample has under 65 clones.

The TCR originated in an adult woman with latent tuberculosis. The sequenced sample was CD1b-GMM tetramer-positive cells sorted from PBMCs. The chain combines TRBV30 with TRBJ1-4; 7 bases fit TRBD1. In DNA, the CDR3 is TGTGCCTGGAGTGGAAGGAGGGGGCGAGAAAAACTGTTTTTT. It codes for CAWSGRRGREKLFF.